This passage covers 2 T cell receptor beta chains from one sample sequenced in a study of response to subunit inactivated influenza vaccine. TCRdb re-derived calls from the RT-PCR reads in MiXCR, one entry per CDR3 protein. The top ten clones hold around 7.3% of a sample with 650,000 to 800,000 distinct CDR3 sequences, about 15% of them seen once. This material consisted of PBMCs from blood, taken 14 to 15 days before vaccination. These receptors all stem from a man in his fifties or sixties who received an inactivated influenza vaccine.

This clonotype was picked up many times. The rearrangement uses TRBV4-3 and TRBJ2-3, with TRBD2 identical over 12 bases. The germline V gene encodes CDR1 LGHNA and CDR2 YSLEER. The ends lost 0 bases at V and 4 bases at J; junction bases unmatched: 2. This CDR3 contains 16 residues. CDR3 loop: CASSQDLAGGADTQYF. For the CDR3, the DNA is TGCGCCAGCAGCCAAGATCTAGCGGGGGGGGCAGATACGCAGTATTTT.

This clonotype has more than one count but fewer than ten. The V call is TRBV5-1, the J call TRBJ2-1, with 9 bases lining up with TRBD2. Germline-derived CDR1 and CDR2 are SGHRS and YFSETQ. V was clipped by 0 bases and J by 9 bases; unmatched bases: 7. This CDR3 region has 15 residues. The CDR3 is CASSLDGGGGGEQFF. The CDR3 DNA is TGCGCCAGCAGCTTGGACGGCGGGGGGGGTGGTGAGCAGTTCTTC.